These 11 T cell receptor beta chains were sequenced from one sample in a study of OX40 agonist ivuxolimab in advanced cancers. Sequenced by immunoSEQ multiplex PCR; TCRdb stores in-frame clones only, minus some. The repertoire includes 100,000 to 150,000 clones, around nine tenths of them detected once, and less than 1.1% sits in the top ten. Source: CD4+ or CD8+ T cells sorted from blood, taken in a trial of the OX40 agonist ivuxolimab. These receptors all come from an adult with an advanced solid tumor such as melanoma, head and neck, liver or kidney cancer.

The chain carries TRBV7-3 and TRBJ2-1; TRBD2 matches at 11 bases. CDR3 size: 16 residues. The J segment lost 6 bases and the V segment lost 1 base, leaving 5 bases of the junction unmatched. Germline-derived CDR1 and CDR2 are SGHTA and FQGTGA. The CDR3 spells CASSLIKLAGVNEQFF. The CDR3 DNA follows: TGTGCCAGCAGCTTAATTAAACTAGCGGGAGTCAATGAGCAGTTCTTC.

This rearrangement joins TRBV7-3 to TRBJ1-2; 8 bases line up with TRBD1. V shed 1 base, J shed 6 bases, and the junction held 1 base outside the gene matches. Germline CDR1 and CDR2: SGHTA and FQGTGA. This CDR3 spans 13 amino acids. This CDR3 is CASSLKTGDGYTF. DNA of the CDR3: TGTGCCAGCAGCTTAAAGACAGGGGATGGCTACACCTTC.

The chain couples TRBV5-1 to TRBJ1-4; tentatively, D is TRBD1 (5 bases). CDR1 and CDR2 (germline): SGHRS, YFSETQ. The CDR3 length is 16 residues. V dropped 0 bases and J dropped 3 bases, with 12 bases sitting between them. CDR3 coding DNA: TGCGCCAGCAGCTTGGTCTCTAGCAGGGCTAATGAAAAACTGTTTTTT. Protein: CASSLVSSRANEKLFF.

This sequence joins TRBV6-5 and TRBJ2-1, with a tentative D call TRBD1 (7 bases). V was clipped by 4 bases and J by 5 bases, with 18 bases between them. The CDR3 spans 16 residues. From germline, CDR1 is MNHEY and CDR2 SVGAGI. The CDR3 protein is CASSWTGRRGDNEQFF. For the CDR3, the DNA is TGTGCCAGCAGTTGGACAGGCCGGCGGGGAGACAATGAGCAGTTCTTC.

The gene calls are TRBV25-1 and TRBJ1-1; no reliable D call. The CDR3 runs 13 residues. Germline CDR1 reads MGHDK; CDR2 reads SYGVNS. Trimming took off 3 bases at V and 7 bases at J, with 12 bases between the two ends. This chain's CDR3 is CASSDYYVGEAFF. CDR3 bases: TGTGCCAGCAGTGATTACTATGTAGGTGAAGCTTTCTTT.

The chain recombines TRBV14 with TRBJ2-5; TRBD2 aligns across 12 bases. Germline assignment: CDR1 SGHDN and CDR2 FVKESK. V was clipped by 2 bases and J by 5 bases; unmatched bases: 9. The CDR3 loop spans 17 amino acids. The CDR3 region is CASSQQGLAGGWETQYF. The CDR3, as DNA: TGTGCCAGCAGCCAACAGGGACTAGCGGGTGGTTGGGAGACCCAGTACTTC.

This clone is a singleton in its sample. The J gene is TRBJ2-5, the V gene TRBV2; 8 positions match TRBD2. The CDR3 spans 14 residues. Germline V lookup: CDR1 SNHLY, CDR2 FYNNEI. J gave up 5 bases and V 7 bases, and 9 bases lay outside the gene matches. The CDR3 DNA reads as TGTGCCAGCAAGAGAGCGGGAGCTGTGGAGACCCAGTACTTC. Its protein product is CASKRAGAVETQYF.

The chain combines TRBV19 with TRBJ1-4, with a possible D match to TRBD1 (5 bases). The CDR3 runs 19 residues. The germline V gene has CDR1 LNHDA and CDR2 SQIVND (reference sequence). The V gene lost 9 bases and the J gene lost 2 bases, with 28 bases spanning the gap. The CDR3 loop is CARPLYPREGARTNEKLFF. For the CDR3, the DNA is TGTGCCAGGCCCCTTTACCCCAGGGAGGGAGCGAGGACTAATGAAAAACTGTTTTTT.

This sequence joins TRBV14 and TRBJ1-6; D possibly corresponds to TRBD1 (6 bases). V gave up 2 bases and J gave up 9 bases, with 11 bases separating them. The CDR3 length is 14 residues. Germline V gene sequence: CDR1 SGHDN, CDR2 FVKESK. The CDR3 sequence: CASSQLSGVSPLHF. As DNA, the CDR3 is TGTGCCAGCAGCCAACTCTCAGGGGTTTCACCCCTCCACTTT. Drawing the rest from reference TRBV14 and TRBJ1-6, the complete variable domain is EAGVTQFPSHSVIEKGQTVTLRCDPISGHDNLYWYRRVMGKEIKFLLHFVKESKQDESGMPNNRFLAERTGGTYSTLKVQPAELEDSGVYFCASSQLSGVSPLHFGNGTRLTVT.

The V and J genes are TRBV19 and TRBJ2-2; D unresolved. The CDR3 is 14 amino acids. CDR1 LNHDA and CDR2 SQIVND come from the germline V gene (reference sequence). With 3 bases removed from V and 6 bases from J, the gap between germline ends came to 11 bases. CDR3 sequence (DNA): TGTGCCAGTAGTATTCCTCGCATGGCCGGGGAGCTGTTTTTT. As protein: CASSIPRMAGELFF.

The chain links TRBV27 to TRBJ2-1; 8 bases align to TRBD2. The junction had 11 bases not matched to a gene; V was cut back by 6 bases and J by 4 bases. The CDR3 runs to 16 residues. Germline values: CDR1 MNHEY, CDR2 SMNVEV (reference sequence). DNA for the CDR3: TGTGCCAGCAGCTCCGAACTAGCGGCAAGTTACAATGAGCAGTTCTTC. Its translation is CASSSELAASYNEQFF.